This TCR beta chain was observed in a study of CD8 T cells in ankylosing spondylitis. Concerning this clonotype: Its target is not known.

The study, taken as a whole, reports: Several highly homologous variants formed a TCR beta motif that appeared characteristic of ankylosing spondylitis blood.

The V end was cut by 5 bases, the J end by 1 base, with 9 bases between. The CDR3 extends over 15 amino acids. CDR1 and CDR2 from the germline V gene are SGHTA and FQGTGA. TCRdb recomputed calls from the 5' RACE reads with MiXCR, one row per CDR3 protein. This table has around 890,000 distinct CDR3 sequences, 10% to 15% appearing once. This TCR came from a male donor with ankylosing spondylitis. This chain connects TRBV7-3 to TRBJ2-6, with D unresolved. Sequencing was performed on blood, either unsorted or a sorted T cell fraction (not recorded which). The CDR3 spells CASSPLISGANVLTF. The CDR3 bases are TGTGCCAGCAGCCCCCTGATATCTGGGGCCAACGTCCTGACTTTC. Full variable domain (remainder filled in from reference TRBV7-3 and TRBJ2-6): GAGVSQTPSNKVTEKGKYVELRCDPISGHTALYWYRQSLGQGPEFLIYFQGTGAADDSGLPNDRFFAVRPEGSVSTLKIQRTERGDSAVYLCASSPLISGANVLTFGAGSRLTVL.